This T cell receptor (beta chain) was sequenced during a study of T cells in Graves' hyperthyroidism and ophthalmopathy. There are 12 residues in the CDR3. Per germline, CDR1 MNHEY and CDR2 SVGAGI. Trimming took off 2 bases at V and 6 bases at J, with 7 bases between the two ends. This clonotype was counted between two and nine times. Its antigen is as yet unknown. Study-level points and caveats: Ophthalmopathy was distinguished from stable hyperthyroidism by 13 V-J signatures.

Uncontrolled infection, other autoimmune disease, pregnancy and lactation each barred patients from inclusion. The blood sample was taken at first hyperthyroidism diagnosis, before any ophthalmopathy symptoms. Each 10 ml fresh peripheral blood draw supplied the PBMCs. Using RNA transcripts as the source, TCR beta CDR3 regions were amplified. Carried out on the TCR CDR3, a first-round RT-PCR used the HTBI primer set. MiXCR, applied by TCRdb to the multiplex PCR reads, yields one record per CDR3 protein. Here the sample spans around 350,000 distinct CDR3 sequences, about a sixth being singletons. The chain links TRBV6-5 to TRBJ2-5; D ambiguous. Material: blood. This receptor was taken from a woman under 30 with Graves' hyperthyroidism that later progressed to Graves' ophthalmopathy. The CDR3, as DNA: TGTGCCAGCAGTTACCCACCAAAGACCCAGTACTTC. It specifies CASSYPPKTQYF.